A selection of T cell receptor beta chains follows, all from one sample in a study of blood T cell repertoires in COVID-19. Assay used: immunoSEQ multiplex PCR; TCRdb lists only in-frame clones, some missing. Altogether hundreds of thousands of clones are present, 80% to 90% being singletons, with the ten largest covering approximately 1.2%. The sample was peripheral blood. Receptors were obtained from a man in his forties with acute or convalescent COVID-19. Each CDR3 is given with its conserved first and last residue. A D gene is named only where the DNA matches it firmly. Not every row has a clone size; where given, it reads once, few, many or a size class.

size	J	V	D	DNA	CDR3
NA	TRBJ1-2	TRBV9	TRBD1	TGTGCCAGCAGCGATGGGGACAGTTTCTATGGCTACACCTTC	CASSDGDSFYGYTF
NA	TRBJ1-1	TRBV6-5	NA	TGTGCCAGCAGTTCCCTCGGAGGTTTGGGGTTCACTGAAGCTTTCTTT	CASSSLGGLGFTEAFF
NA	TRBJ1-4	TRBV5-1	TRBD1	TGCGCCAGCAGCTTGGGTAGGGGGCCGCAAAAACTGTTTTTT	CASSLGRGPQKLFF
NA	TRBJ2-2	TRBV3-1/TRBV3-2	NA	TGTGCCAGCAGCTCTGGCAGGGTCGCCGGGGAGCTGTTTTTT	CASSSGRVAGELFF
NA	TRBJ2-7	TRBV19	TRBD1	TGTGCCAGTAGTATAACCGGGACAGGGAGCTACGAGCAGTACTTC	CASSITGTGSYEQYF
NA	TRBJ2-7	TRBV18	TRBD1	TGTGCCAGCTCTCCCGGGGGGACAGGGGGAGAGCAGTACTTC	CASSPGGTGGEQYF
NA	TRBJ2-1	TRBV3-1/TRBV3-2	NA	TGTGCCAGCAGCCCCAGTGACAATGAGCAGTTCTTC	CASSPSDNEQFF
NA	TRBJ1-4	TRBV19	NA	TGTGCCAGTAGCCCCATGACGGGATGGGGTGAAAAACTGTTTTTT	CASSPMTGWGEKLFF
many	TRBJ1-4	TRBV2	NA	TGTGCCAGCTCGGAGGGGTACGTTGAAAAACTGTTTTTT	CASSEGYVEKLFF
NA	TRBJ2-4	TRBV5-1	TRBD1	TGCGCCAGCAGCAAAGTAACCGGGGACAGGGGAGGCCGGATAAACATTCAGTACTTC	CASSKVTGDRGGRINIQYF
few	TRBJ2-7	TRBV27	NA	TGTGCCAGCAGTCCATCTTACAGCTCCTACGAGCAGTACTTC	CASSPSYSSYEQYF
NA	TRBJ1-3	TRBV29-1	NA	TGCAGCGTAACTGTTGCGGGGGGAAACACCATATATTTT	CSVTVAGGNTIYF
NA	TRBJ2-7	TRBV28	NA	TGTGCCAGCGCAACTCGGAGAGAGCGATACGAGCAGTACTTC	CASATRRERYEQYF
NA	TRBJ2-3	TRBV28	TRBD2	TGTGCCAGCAGTTCCCCCGGACTAGCGGCTAGCACAGATACGCAGTATTTT	CASSSPGLAASTDTQYF
NA	TRBJ1-4	TRBV30	TRBD1	TGTGCCTCCCGCAGAGGGGGCGATGGAAAACTGTTTTTT	CASRRGGDGKLFF